This T cell receptor (beta chain) came from a study of T cells expressing NK-cell markers. No DNA is given; TCRdb re-called the 5' RACE reads and lists each CDR3 protein once. The sample table sets out 450,000 to 600,000 distinct CDR3 sequences. The CDR3 totals 13 residues. The germline gives CDR1 SQVTM, CDR2 ANQGSEA. The specimen was blood T cells: a sorted CD56 or NKG2C T cell subset, CD4+ or CD8+ T cells, or bulk PBMC T cells (not recorded which). This TCR was recovered from a man aged 18-30 years in good health. This chain joins TRBV29-1 and TRBJ1-1. CDR3 region: CSVLQLMNTEAFF.